The rows below give T cell receptor beta chains drawn from one sample of a study of blood T cell repertoires in COVID-19. Assay: immunoSEQ multiplex PCR; the TCRdb copy retains only in-frame clones and omits some. In the table there are over 350,000 clones, about 90% of which are singletons. The specimen sequenced was PBMCs or T cells enriched from blood (not recorded which). The receptors stem from a woman under 30 with acute COVID-19. CDR3s include the opening cysteine and the closing phenylalanine or tryptophan. D genes are given only for firm matches. Rows may omit the clone size; those that give it use once, few, many or a size class.

J: TRBJ2-5
V: TRBV7-6
size: NA
D: TRBD2
DNA: TGTGCCAGCAGCATCTCAGCGGGGAACCAAGAGACCCAGTACTTC
CDR3: CASSISAGNQETQYF

J: TRBJ2-4
V: TRBV19
size: NA
D: TRBD2
DNA: TGTGCCAGTACCAGGACTAGCGGGAGGGCAAACATTCAGTACTTC
CDR3: CASTRTSGRANIQYF

J: TRBJ1-3
V: TRBV4-1
size: NA
D: TRBD1
DNA: TGCGCCAGCAGCCAGCCCGGACAGGGGTACAATAGAAGCTCTGGAAACACCATATATTTT
CDR3: CASSQPGQGYNRSSGNTIYF

J: TRBJ2-2
V: TRBV5-1
size: NA
D: TRBD1
DNA: TGCGCCAGCAGCTTCGGTACAGGGGGCACCGGGGAGCTGTTTTTT
CDR3: CASSFGTGGTGELFF

J: TRBJ2-1
V: TRBV18
size: NA
D: TRBD2
DNA: TGTGCCAGCTCGTCTTTAGCGGGAAGGGGCAATGAGCAGTTCTTC
CDR3: CASSSLAGRGNEQFF

J: TRBJ1-5
V: TRBV9
size: NA
D: TRBD1
DNA: TGTGCCAGCAGCGTAGGACAGGGGAGCAATCAGCCCCAGCATTTT
CDR3: CASSVGQGSNQPQHF

J: TRBJ2-1
V: TRBV3-1/TRBV3-2
size: NA
D: TRBD2
DNA: TGTGCCAGCAGCCCGTCCGGGACTAGCGGGAGGTTTGAGCAGTTCTTC
CDR3: CASSPSGTSGRFEQFF

J: TRBJ1-4
V: TRBV4-1
size: NA
D: TRBD1
DNA: TGCGCCAGCAGCCGTAGGAACCGGGACAGGGATGAAAAACTGTTTTTT
CDR3: CASSRRNRDRDEKLFF

J: TRBJ1-2
V: TRBV3-1/TRBV3-2
size: NA
D: TRBD1
DNA: TGTGCCAGCAGCCAGACGATCCGGAACAGGGGAACTAACTATGGCTACACCTTC
CDR3: CASSQTIRNRGTNYGYTF

J: TRBJ1-2
V: TRBV5-1
size: NA
D: NA
DNA: TGCGCCAGCAGCACGGGAATTAACTATGGCTACACCTTC
CDR3: CASSTGINYGYTF

J: TRBJ2-1
V: TRBV5-1
size: NA
D: NA
DNA: TGCGCCAGCAGCTTCGGGGGACTCTCCTACAATGAGCAGTTCTTC
CDR3: CASSFGGLSYNEQFF

J: TRBJ1-3
V: TRBV12-5
size: NA
D: TRBD1
DNA: TGTGCTAGTGGTTTGGCGAGGGACAGTGGAAACACCATATATTTT
CDR3: CASGLARDSGNTIYF

J: TRBJ1-1
V: TRBV5-8
size: NA
D: NA
DNA: TGTGCCAGCAGCTTGGGGTATCGGGAACTCCCTGAAGCTTTCTTT
CDR3: CASSLGYRELPEAFF

J: TRBJ2-7
V: TRBV5-1
size: NA
D: NA
DNA: TGCGCCAGCAGCTTGAACAGGGCTTACGAGCAGTACTTC
CDR3: CASSLNRAYEQYF

J: TRBJ2-1
V: TRBV2
size: NA
D: TRBD2
DNA: TGTGCCAGCAGAAGAACAGGACTTCTTGGGACTAGCGGGAGGTGGGGTGAGCAGTTCTTC
CDR3: CASRRTGLLGTSGRWGEQFF

J: TRBJ2-5
V: TRBV12-3/TRBV12-4
size: NA
D: NA
DNA: TGTGCCAGCAGTCGAGGGACATTAGAGACCCAGTACTTC
CDR3: CASSRGTLETQYF

J: TRBJ1-4
V: TRBV7-9
size: NA
D: TRBD1
DNA: TGTGCCAGCAGCTTGGTCGACAGGGCAACTAATGAAAAACTGTTTTTT
CDR3: CASSLVDRATNEKLFF

J: TRBJ1-1
V: TRBV27
size: NA
D: NA
DNA: TGTGCCAGCAGTCAGACGGGAACTGAAGCTTTCTTT
CDR3: CASSQTGTEAFF

J: TRBJ1-2
V: TRBV12-3/TRBV12-4
size: NA
D: NA
DNA: TGTGCCAGCAGTCAACAGGGCTATGGCTACACCTTC
CDR3: CASSQQGYGYTF

J: TRBJ2-5
V: TRBV6-6
size: NA
D: NA
DNA: TGTGCCAGCAGTCAAACCACCCTGGGCAGGGTGATGGAGACCCAGTACTTC
CDR3: CASSQTTLGRVMETQYF

J: TRBJ1-2
V: TRBV6-5
size: NA
D: TRBD1
DNA: TGTGCCAGCAGCTACTCGACAGGGAATGGCTACACCTTC
CDR3: CASSYSTGNGYTF

J: TRBJ2-5
V: TRBV11-3
size: NA
D: TRBD1
DNA: TGTGCCAGCAGCCCAGGCGGGACAGGGGAGACCCAGTACTTC
CDR3: CASSPGGTGETQYF

J: TRBJ2-3
V: TRBV28
size: NA
D: TRBD2
DNA: TGTGCCAGCAAGGGACTAGCGAGGAATACGCAGTATTTT
CDR3: CASKGLARNTQYF

J: TRBJ2-4
V: TRBV5-1
size: NA
D: NA
DNA: TGCGCCAGCAGCGCAATCGACGGAGGGAACATTCAGTACTTC
CDR3: CASSAIDGGNIQYF

J: TRBJ2-7
V: TRBV6-2/TRBV6-3
size: NA
D: NA
DNA: TGTGCCAGCAGTTACTCCCTCGACAGGACCCTAGGATACGAGCAGTACTTC
CDR3: CASSYSLDRTLGYEQYF

J: TRBJ1-1
V: TRBV9
size: NA
D: NA
DNA: TGTGCCAGCAGCGTAGTTGGGCAGCACACTGAAGCTTTCTTT
CDR3: CASSVVGQHTEAFF

J: TRBJ1-4
V: TRBV28
size: NA
D: NA
DNA: TGTGCCATCGGGAAGTTCAATGAAAAACTGTTTTTT
CDR3: CAIGKFNEKLFF

J: TRBJ2-7
V: TRBV10-2
size: NA
D: TRBD2
DNA: TGCGCCAGCAGGGGACCTAGCGGCGACGAGCAGTACTTC
CDR3: CASRGPSGDEQYF

J: TRBJ2-1
V: TRBV5-1
size: NA
D: TRBD1
DNA: TGCGCCAGCAGCTTGCAACAGGGGAATAATGAGCAGTTCTTC
CDR3: CASSLQQGNNEQFF

J: TRBJ2-3
V: TRBV7-3
size: NA
D: TRBD2
DNA: TGTGCCAGCAGCTTCCATGGACTAGCGGAGAGCACAGATACGCAGTATTTT
CDR3: CASSFHGLAESTDTQYF

J: TRBJ1-1
V: TRBV7-9
size: NA
D: NA
DNA: TGTGCCAGCAGCTCATCCCCCGGAGAACTTGAAGCTTTCTTT
CDR3: CASSSSPGELEAFF

J: TRBJ1-1
V: TRBV3-1/TRBV3-2
size: NA
D: NA
DNA: TGTGCCAGCAGCCTGGGGGCTAACCCTGAAGCTTTCTTT
CDR3: CASSLGANPEAFF

J: TRBJ1-6
V: TRBV11-2
size: NA
D: NA
DNA: TGTGCCAGCAGCGTAAAACCGGGTCTCAATTCACCCCTCCACTTT
CDR3: CASSVKPGLNSPLHF

J: TRBJ2-7
V: TRBV9
size: NA
D: TRBD1
DNA: TGTGCCAGCAGCGTAGCAGGGACAGCAGGCGAGCAGTACTTC
CDR3: CASSVAGTAGEQYF

J: TRBJ1-1
V: TRBV10-3
size: NA
D: TRBD1
DNA: TGCCGGGGGGACAGGGAGATTGGGGAGAACACTGAAGCTTTCTTT
CDR3: CRGDREIGENTEAFF

J: TRBJ1-1
V: TRBV10-3
size: NA
D: TRBD1
DNA: TGTGCCATCAACCCGGGACAGGGGGCAACTGAAGCTTTCTTT
CDR3: CAINPGQGATEAFF

J: TRBJ1-2
V: TRBV12-3/TRBV12-4
size: NA
D: NA
DNA: TGTGCCAGCACCGGGACTATCGCGCGTGGCTACACCTTC
CDR3: CASTGTIARGYTF

J: TRBJ2-7
V: TRBV27
size: NA
D: NA
DNA: TGTGCCAGCAGTTTATGGAGCCAGAGAGGCAACGAGCAGTACTTC
CDR3: CASSLWSQRGNEQYF

J: TRBJ1-5
V: TRBV11-2
size: NA
D: TRBD1
DNA: TGTGCCAGCAGCCGAAAGGACAGGGGGTCTGGGCAGCCCCAGCATTTT
CDR3: CASSRKDRGSGQPQHF

J: TRBJ2-5
V: TRBV7-9
size: once
D: NA
DNA: TGTGCCAGCAGCTTAGCGCAAACTAGAGTACGAGAGACCCAGTACTTC
CDR3: CASSLAQTRVRETQYF

J: TRBJ1-5
V: TRBV20-1
size: NA
D: NA
DNA: TGCAGTGCTAGTTTCGGGGGGTTCAATCAGCCCCAGCATTTT
CDR3: CSASFGGFNQPQHF

J: TRBJ2-1
V: TRBV15
size: NA
D: TRBD1
DNA: TGTGCCACAGACAGGGCAGGCTACAATGAGCAGTTCTTC
CDR3: CATDRAGYNEQFF

J: TRBJ2-7
V: TRBV7-2
size: NA
D: TRBD1
DNA: TGTGCCAGCAGCTGGGGGACAGGGATATACGAGCAGTACTTC
CDR3: CASSWGTGIYEQYF

J: TRBJ1-6
V: TRBV3-1/TRBV3-2
size: once
D: NA
DNA: TGTGCCAGCAGCCCCAATTCTTCACCCCTCCACTTT
CDR3: CASSPNSSPLHF

J: TRBJ2-7
V: TRBV2
size: once
D: NA
DNA: TGTGCCAGCAGTGAGATTAGCCTCAACGAGCAGTACTTC
CDR3: CASSEISLNEQYF

J: TRBJ2-1
V: TRBV7-6
size: NA
D: NA
DNA: TGTGCCAGCAGCTTAGCCCGCAGGGGTCATGAGCAGTTCTTC
CDR3: CASSLARRGHEQFF

J: TRBJ2-3
V: TRBV5-1
size: NA
D: NA
DNA: TGCGCCAGCAGCCCGAGCGGGCTCCCCTCGTCCGATACGCAGTATTTT
CDR3: CASSPSGLPSSDTQYF

J: TRBJ2-1
V: TRBV18
size: NA
D: TRBD1
DNA: TGTGCCAGCTCACCATCAGACAGGGTCAACTACAATGAGCAGTTCTTC
CDR3: CASSPSDRVNYNEQFF

J: TRBJ2-3
V: TRBV7-9
size: NA
D: TRBD2
DNA: TGTGCCAGCAGCCTGCGACTAGCGGGAGCCCCCACAGATACGCAGTATTTT
CDR3: CASSLRLAGAPTDTQYF

J: TRBJ2-5
V: TRBV24-1
size: NA
D: TRBD1
DNA: TGTGCCACCAGTGATCCGCCGACAGGGGGCGGGGAGACCCAGTACTTC
CDR3: CATSDPPTGGGETQYF

J: TRBJ2-7
V: TRBV10-2
size: NA
D: TRBD2
DNA: TGCGCCAGCAGTGGGCTGAGACTAGCGGGATTCTACGAGCAGTACTTC
CDR3: CASSGLRLAGFYEQYF

J: TRBJ2-7
V: TRBV18
size: NA
D: TRBD1
DNA: TGTGCCAGCTCGGGGACAGCTAACGAGCAGTACTTC
CDR3: CASSGTANEQYF

J: TRBJ2-7
V: TRBV4-1
size: NA
D: NA
DNA: TGCGCCAGCAGCTCAGGACAGAACTACGAGCAGTACTTC
CDR3: CASSSGQNYEQYF

J: TRBJ1-3
V: TRBV13
size: NA
D: NA
DNA: TGTGCCAGCAGCTTAAAGGGGAACGGAAACACCATATATTTT
CDR3: CASSLKGNGNTIYF